This entry lists 27 T cell receptor beta chains sequenced from one sample in a study of response to subunit inactivated influenza vaccine. TCRdb passed the RT-PCR reads through MiXCR, listing each CDR3 protein once. The sample has around 580,000 distinct CDR3 sequences; approximately 14% are singletons. The sample here was PBMCs from blood, taken 12 days after vaccination. These receptors were taken from a man over 45 who received an inactivated influenza vaccine.

This clonotype was detected only a few times. This rearrangement joins TRBV3-1 to TRBJ1-2; no firm D call. V was pared by 0 bases and J by 5 bases, with 10 bases between. The CDR3 totals 14 residues. In germline, CDR1 is LGHDT, CDR2 YNNKEL (reference sequence). Here the CDR3 DNA reads TGTGCCAGCAGCCAAGATATCGGGCAGTATGGCTACACCTTC. Translating gives CASSQDIGQYGYTF.

V usage is TRBV24-1 and J usage is TRBJ2-1; no clear D. From germline, CDR1 is KGHDR and CDR2 SFDVKD. The CDR3 consists of 14 residues. Trimming left V 9 bases short and J 1 base short, with 12 bases between. Here the CDR3 DNA reads TGTGCCACCTCAGAGACCTTATCCTACAATGAGCAGTTCTTC. It is translated as CATSETLSYNEQFF.

The chain uses TRBV19 and TRBJ2-7; D is tentatively TRBD1 or TRBD2 (5 bases each). CDR3 size: 14 residues. CDR1 and CDR2 from the germline V gene are LNHDA and SQIVND (reference sequence). The V gene lost 3 bases and the J gene lost 1 base, with 10 bases spanning the gap. CDR3 residues: CASSMGDRSYEQYF. The CDR3 DNA sequence: TGTGCCAGTAGTATGGGGGATAGGTCCTACGAGCAGTACTTC.

In this sample, this clonotype turned up a few times. This chain uses TRBV11-2 with TRBJ1-4; D is possibly TRBD1 (6 bases). Per the germline V gene, CDR1 is SGHAT and CDR2 is FQNNGV. The germline V and J ends were trimmed by 5 bases and 7 bases, with 11 bases remaining between them. This CDR3 has 13 residues. The CDR3 DNA reads as TGTGCCAGCAGCAGGGGGATCGGTGAAAAACTGTTTTTT. Protein: CASSRGIGEKLFF.

On this clonotype: One end of the junction fails to match germline, which may point to a read error. The chain has TRBV2 and TRBJ2-5; either TRBD1 or TRBD2 may supply D (7 bases each). CDR1 is SNHLY, CDR2 FYNNEI, per germline. This CDR3 is built from 14 residues. Here the CDR3 reads CVSSWGGGDETQYF. The DNA for the CDR3 is TGTGTCAGCAGTTGGGGAGGGGGCGACGAGACCCAGTACTTC.

This clonotype has just a few counts. The gene calls are TRBV7-6 and TRBJ2-5; 8 bases are a match to TRBD2. Germline values: CDR1 SGHVS, CDR2 FNYEAQ. The CDR3 is made up of 16 amino acids. Trimming cost V 1 base and J 2 bases; bases outside gene matches: 6. The CDR3: CASSLGTGGKQETQYF. The CDR3 DNA reads TGTGCCAGCAGCTTAGGCACGGGGGGGAAGCAAGAGACCCAGTACTTC. Based on the CDR3 plus reference TRBV7-6 and TRBJ2-5, the full variable domain is GAGVSQSPRYKVTKRGQDVALRCDPISGHVSLYWYRQALGQGPEFLTYFNYEAQQDKSGLPNDRFSAERPEGSISTLTIQRTEQRDSAMYRCASSLGTGGKQETQYFGPGTRLLVL.

The genes are TRBV12-3 or TRBV12-4 and TRBJ2-7; 8 nucleotides agree with TRBD1. This CDR3 region has 12 residues. V trimming: 6 bases; J trimming: 6 bases; junction bases outside the gene matches: 4. Here the CDR3 reads CASRRQGTEQYF. CDR3 DNA: TGTGCCAGCAGACGACAGGGGACCGAGCAGTACTTC.

The J gene is TRBJ1-6, the V gene TRBV7-2; 8 bases align to TRBD1. Germline CDR1 reads SGHTA; CDR2 reads FQGNSA. The CDR3 runs to 15 residues. The junction had 4 bases not matched to a gene; V was cut back by 2 bases and J by 7 bases. The CDR3 protein is CASSLSGGLNSPLHF. The CDR3 DNA reads as TGTGCCAGCAGCTTATCAGGGGGCCTAAATTCACCCCTCCACTTT.

A few counts support this clonotype. The chain recombines TRBV7-9 with TRBJ1-2; TRBD1 aligns across 10 bases. This CDR3 contains 17 residues. CDR1 and CDR2 from the germline V gene are SEHNR and FQNEAQ (reference sequence). V dropped 5 bases and J dropped 4; count of bases not matched to a gene: 13. The CDR3 DNA sequence: TGTGCCAGCAGCGCTCGGGACAGGGGCACTTTGTCCTATGGCTACACCTTC. It is translated as CASSARDRGTLSYGYTF.

The J gene is TRBJ2-1, the V gene TRBV7-6, with D unresolved. The V gene's germline CDR1 is SGHVS and CDR2 FNYEAQ. V shed 1 base and J shed 2 bases, with 9 bases lying between them. The CDR3 covers 15 residues. CDR3 amino acids: CASSLVMGTYNEQFF. DNA for the CDR3: TGTGCCAGCAGCTTAGTGATGGGAACCTACAATGAGCAGTTCTTC.

The chain recombines TRBV15 with TRBJ2-1, with D uncertain. The germline V gene encodes CDR1 LNHNV and CDR2 YYDKDF (reference sequence). The V and J ends lost 4 bases and 0 bases respectively, with 1 base between them. CDR3 length: 12 residues. The DNA for the CDR3 is TGTGCCACCAGCACCTCCTACAATGAGCAGTTCTTC. It translates to CATSTSYNEQFF.

CDR3 region: CSVIGEGAEVSGYTF. The DNA for the CDR3 is TGCAGCGTGATCGGAGAGGGGGCGGAAGTTAGTGGCTACACCTTC. The chain employs TRBV29-1 and TRBJ1-2; TRBD1 matches 7 bases. The CDR3 totals 15 residues. The junction had 17 bases not matched to a gene; V was cut back by 6 bases and J by 7 bases. Germline V CDR1 and CDR2: SQVTM, ANQGSEA.

This chain connects TRBV20-1 to TRBJ1-2; D perhaps matches TRBD1 (6 bases). V was cut by 8 bases and J by 4 bases, with 14 bases left in between. The CDR3 runs 12 residues. Germline V CDR1 and CDR2: DFQATT, SNEGSKA (reference sequence). In DNA form, the CDR3 reads TGCAGTACGAGGCCAGGGGTCTATGGCTACACCTTC. This gives the protein CSTRPGVYGYTF.

In this sample, this clonotype turned up once. This sequence joins TRBV5-1 and TRBJ2-7, with 7 bases that match TRBD1. There are 16 residues in the CDR3. With V trimmed by 2 bases and J by 7 bases, 15 bases remained unmatched. From germline, CDR1 is SGHRS and CDR2 YFSETQ. DNA of the CDR3: TGCGCCAGCAGCTTTCTGGCCCAGACAGGGCAAGGGGAGCAGTACTTC. Amino acid sequence: CASSFLAQTGQGEQYF.

As for this clonotype: A much larger clone differs from this one at a single base, so this may be a read error. The chain recombines TRBV12-3 or TRBV12-4 with TRBJ2-1; tentative D call: TRBD2 (6 bases). CDR3 length equals 15 residues. V was clipped by 6 bases and J by 7 bases, with 19 bases between them. CDR3 sequence reads: CASSSCGVVGNEQFF. The CDR3 DNA follows: TGTGCCAGCAGCTCATGCGGGGTGGTGGGTAATGAGCAGTTCTTC.

This clonotype came up a few times. The rearrangement links TRBV27 to TRBJ2-7, with TRBD1 as a possible D gene (6 bases). Germline-derived CDR1 and CDR2 are MNHEY and SMNVEV (reference sequence). V gave up 8 bases and J gave up 3 bases, with 17 bases separating them. The CDR3 covers 14 residues. CDR3 nucleotides: TGTGCCAGCGGAAAGACAGGACCCTACTACGAGCAGTACTTC. It yields the protein CASGKTGPYYEQYF.

This chain joins TRBV24-1 and TRBJ2-1; 7 bases are shared with TRBD2. Germline CDR1 is KGHDR and CDR2 is SFDVKD. This CDR3 region has 15 residues. V was pared by 4 bases and J by 0 bases, with 2 bases of the junction left unmatched. CDR3 amino acids: CATSDLADSYNEQFF. The CDR3 DNA sequence: TGTGCCACCAGTGACCTAGCGGACTCCTACAATGAGCAGTTCTTC.

V is TRBV13 and J is TRBJ1-1; 7 bases match TRBD1. V lost 0 bases and J lost 4; bases outside the gene matches: 2. The length of the CDR3 is 14 residues. Germline V lookup: CDR1 PRHDT, CDR2 FYEKMQ (reference sequence). The CDR3 DNA reads TGTGCCAGCAGCTTAGGGACAGGGCCCACTGAAGCTTTCTTT. Protein sequence: CASSLGTGPTEAFF.

This clonotype was observed a handful of times. This sequence joins TRBV7-2 and TRBJ2-1; 9 positions agree with TRBD1. The junction had 7 bases not matched to a gene; V was cut back by 6 bases and J by 4 bases. The CDR3 has 15 residues. Germline assignment: CDR1 SGHTA and CDR2 FQGNSA. The CDR3 loop is CASREGTGLYNEQFF. The CDR3 DNA follows: TGTGCCAGCAGGGAGGGGACAGGGCTGTACAATGAGCAGTTCTTC.

V is TRBV4-3 and J is TRBJ2-5; possibly TRBD2 for D (6 bases). Germline V lookup: CDR1 LGHNA, CDR2 YSLEER. Trimming pared 0 bases from V and 7 bases from J, leaving 27 bases between. The CDR3 consists of 19 residues. CDR3 DNA: TGCGCCAGCAGCCAAGATCGAGGACCGGGCCTAAAACCCGGGGGGACCCAGTACTTC. Amino acid sequence: CASSQDRGPGLKPGGTQYF.

This clonotype was found a few times. The gene calls are TRBV5-1 and TRBJ2-7; 7 nucleotides align to TRBD1. In germline, CDR1 is SGHRS, CDR2 YFSETQ. The CDR3 has 14 amino acids. V shed 4 bases and J 2 bases; nucleotides not matched to a gene: 6. CDR3 nucleotides: TGCGCCAGCAGCCCTGGGGACAGCACCTACGAGCAGTACTTC. This translates into CASSPGDSTYEQYF.

The chain couples TRBV20-1 to TRBJ2-7; D gene ambiguous. V was cut by 6 bases and J by 0 bases, with 15 bases left in between. This CDR3 contains 14 residues. In germline, CDR1 is DFQATT, CDR2 SNEGSKA (reference sequence). The CDR3 DNA follows: TGCAGTGCCGCGGAAGATCCTAGCTCCTACGAGCAGTACTTC. Translated: CSAAEDPSSYEQYF.

In this sample, this clonotype turned up a few times. Here the CDR3 reads CASSLVPEAFF. The CDR3 DNA reads TGTGCCAGCAGCTTAGTCCCTGAAGCTTTCTTT. The chain carries TRBV7-2 and TRBJ1-1; D remains ambiguous. Trimming stripped 1 base from V and 6 bases from J, with 3 bases between. This CDR3 comprises 11 residues. Germline CDR1 SGHTA, CDR2 FQGNSA.

This clonotype was counted at least ten times. CDR3: CASSLSEGPDTQYF. The CDR3 region has the DNA TGTGCCAGCAGTTTAAGCGAGGGCCCAGATACGCAGTATTTT. V gene TRBV12-3 or TRBV12-4 combines with J gene TRBJ2-3, with D possibly being TRBD2 (5 bases). The CDR3 extends over 14 amino acids. V lost 2 bases and J lost 4, with 10 bases in between.

The chain recombines TRBV5-1 with TRBJ2-1, with 9 bases that match TRBD2. V shed 3 bases, J shed 8 bases, and the junction held 9 bases outside the gene matches. CDR3 length: 15 residues. CDR1 is SGHRS, CDR2 YFSETQ, per germline. The CDR3 region is CASSSSVAGADEQFF. The CDR3 DNA reads as TGCGCCAGCAGCTCGTCGGTAGCGGGAGCTGATGAGCAGTTCTTC.

The chain has TRBV23-1 and TRBJ2-7, with D tentatively TRBD1 or TRBD2 (5 bases each). TRBV23-1 is assigned to the ORF class and has an uncertain function. The V gene lost 4 bases and the J gene lost 0 bases, with 10 bases spanning the gap. CDR3 length equals 14 residues. CDR3 nucleotides: TGCGCCAGCAGTCGGGGGATTCCCTCCTACGAGCAGTACTTC. Amino acids: CASSRGIPSYEQYF.

This clonotype has a handful of counts. The genes are TRBV12-3 or TRBV12-4 and TRBJ2-5; no reliable D call. The CDR3 is 13 residues long. V was cut by 4 bases and J by 5 bases, with 11 bases left in between. Written as DNA, the CDR3 is TGTGCCAGCAGTTGGAACCACGGGGAGACCCAGTACTTC. Translating gives CASSWNHGETQYF.